A single sample is the source of the 12 T cell receptor beta chains below, sequenced in a study of beta chain features in type 1 diabetes. Whole-study results and caveats: In all four CD4+ subsets, TCRB CDR3 length was significantly, moderately reduced in type 1 diabetes.

No cognate antigen is known for these TCRs. Expressed TCRB transcripts were sequenced because the entire RNA isolate underwent reverse transcription. The protocol was immunoSEQ multiplex PCR, while the TCRdb copy is restricted to in-frame clones and leaves out a portion. The data hold around 600,000 clones, with roughly an eighth observed a single time. Material for sequencing was naive CD4+ T cells from blood. The origin of the receptors is a man aged 25-45 years with type 1 diabetes.

This clone came up a few times. The V and J genes are TRBV30 and TRBJ1-3, with D possibly matching TRBD1 (5 bases). Trimming left V 0 bases short and J 4 bases short, with 10 bases between. The germline CDR1 and CDR2 sequences are GTSNPN and SVGIG (reference sequence). The CDR3 has 14 amino acids. DNA for the CDR3: TGTGCCTGGAGTGTCGGGGGAATAGGAAACACCATATATTTT. This encodes CAWSVGGIGNTIYF.

This clone was counted between two and nine times. The chain couples TRBV27 to TRBJ1-2, with D maybe TRBD1 (5 bases). V dropped 7 bases and J dropped 8 bases, with 23 bases sitting between them. The CDR3 covers 15 residues. The V gene's germline CDR1 is MNHEY and CDR2 SMNVEV (reference sequence). The CDR3 is CASTSSTRGGVGYTF. The CDR3, as DNA: TGTGCCAGCACTTCCTCGACAAGGGGCGGGGTAGGCTACACCTTC.

The chain recombines TRBV19 with TRBJ2-5, with 9 nucleotides matching TRBD1. V trimming: 5 bases; J trimming: 0 bases; junction bases outside the gene matches: 4. Germline CDR1 is LNHDA and CDR2 is SQIVND (reference sequence). The CDR3 contains 15 residues. The CDR3 DNA is TGTGCCAGTAGTCCGACAGGGGGTTACCAAGAGACCCAGTACTTC. This gives the protein CASSPTGGYQETQYF.

A few counts support this clone. This chain links TRBV25-1 with TRBJ1-6, with TRBD1 as a possible D gene (5 bases). V lost 10 bases and J 9 bases, leaving 16 bases between the germline ends. CDR3 size: 13 residues. Germline CDR1 MGHDK, CDR2 SYGVNS. The CDR3 bases are TGTGCCACCCGAACGGAGGGGCCTTCACCCCTCCACTTT. Translated, it gives CATRTEGPSPLHF.

A few counts support this clone. V gene TRBV7-9 combines with J gene TRBJ2-6; D is ambiguous. The CDR3 consists of 14 residues. Germline V lookup: CDR1 SEHNR, CDR2 FQNEAQ (reference sequence). The germline V and J ends were trimmed by 4 bases and 3 bases, with 7 bases remaining between them. CDR3 DNA: TGTGCCAGCAGCTCAGCCGGTGGGGCCAACGTCCTGACTTTC. It is translated as CASSSAGGANVLTF.

This chain links TRBV6-6 with TRBJ1-1; D gene unclear. V lost 7 bases, J lost 1 base, and 4 bases lay in between. The V gene's germline CDR1 is MNHNY and CDR2 SVGAGI (reference sequence). The CDR3 has 11 amino acids. CDR3 coding DNA: TGTGCCAGCAACGGGAACACTGAAGCTTTCTTT. This sequence encodes CASNGNTEAFF.

In its sample, this clone was seen a few times. The rearrangement links TRBV4-2 to TRBJ2-7; D is possibly TRBD1 (5 bases). The CDR3 length is 16 residues. Germline values: CDR1 LGHNA, CDR2 YNFKEQ. V dropped 3 bases and J dropped 6 bases, with 21 bases sitting between them. The CDR3 nucleotides read TGTGCCAGCAGCCAGGAAGGGGCACGTCCCATTCCCGAGCAGTACTTC. It encodes CASSQEGARPIPEQYF.

This clone was observed a handful of times. This chain links TRBV6-1 with TRBJ2-7, with 13 bases identical to TRBD2. The CDR3 is made up of 15 amino acids. CDR1 MNHNS and CDR2 SASEGT come from the germline V gene. Unmatched junction bases numbered 8, after V lost 6 bases and J lost 6 bases. CDR3 DNA sequence: TGTGCCAGCAGGACCGGGACTAGCGGGGCCAGCGAGCAGTACTTC. Translation: CASRTGTSGASEQYF.

This clone occurred a few times. This chain connects TRBV18 to TRBJ1-2, with a weak D call TRBD1 (5 bases). This CDR3 comprises 12 residues. The germline gives CDR1 KGHSH, CDR2 LQKENI. V was clipped by 2 bases and J by 6 bases, with 7 bases between them. CDR3 sequence (DNA): TGTGCCAGCTCACCAGACAGTAATGGCTACACCTTC. It encodes CASSPDSNGYTF.

This clone was found a few times. The chain employs TRBV7-3 and TRBJ2-3; D gene ambiguous. CDR1 and CDR2 (germline): SGHTA, FQGTGA. This CDR3 region has 13 residues. V lost 4 bases to trimming and J lost 2 bases, with 7 bases between them. CDR3 nucleotides: TGTGCCAGCAGCTACGGTCCCACAGATACGCAGTATTTT. Its protein product is CASSYGPTDTQYF.

V gene TRBV19 combines with J gene TRBJ2-7; no definite D call. The CDR3 extends over 15 amino acids. V gave up 3 bases and J gave up 2 bases, with 14 bases separating them. Germline V gives CDR1 LNHDA, CDR2 SQIVND (reference sequence). The CDR3 loop is CASSIKPGSPYEQYF. CDR3 nucleotides: TGTGCCAGTAGTATCAAGCCCGGGTCCCCCTACGAGCAGTACTTC.

The chain couples TRBV27 to TRBJ1-3; D is unclear. V was clipped by 8 bases and J by 0 bases, with 14 bases between them. Germline-derived CDR1 and CDR2 are MNHEY and SMNVEV (reference sequence). CDR3 length: 15 residues. The CDR3 DNA sequence: TGTGCCAGCGCTCGGACCCCCCTCTCTGGAAACACCATATATTTT. This encodes CASARTPLSGNTIYF.